Detailed here is one T cell receptor beta chain. As yet, its antigen is unknown. The data belong to a study of cytomegalovirus exposure and HLA in healthy donors. V was cut by 5 bases and J by 7 bases, with 12 bases left in between. Germline CDR1 SGHTA, CDR2 FQGNSA. The CDR3 runs 13 residues. The PCR contained 60 Vbeta and 13 Jbeta primers. Original methodology: It was a later analysis that counted about 80 million unique TCR beta chains, of which roughly 11 million were shared. The protocol was immunoSEQ multiplex PCR, while the TCRdb copy is restricted to in-frame clones and leaves out a portion. That table is the source of V, J and clone size, and D and trimming were worked out from the DNA. Of about 130,000 clones detected, around two thirds appear once; the ten largest clones hold approximately 2.6%. Study findings and constraints: When analyzed later, a missense DCLRE1C variant was found to be linked to TCR beta V- and J-gene trimming. Only CMV serostatus was available as immune exposure information.

The J gene is TRBJ2-4, the V gene TRBV7-2, with TRBD1 as a possible D gene (6 bases). The receptor was derived from a human donor in good health. Sequenced sample: PBMCs. CDR3: CASSDGTRNIQYF. In nucleotides, the CDR3 is TGTGCCAGCAGCGACGGGACAAGGAACATTCAGTACTTC.